This T cell receptor beta chain is from a study of cytotoxic CD8 clonotypes in ibrutinib-treated CLL. Study background: Mean productive templates were about 260,000; mean productive rearrangements were 94,082. Study-wide points: Patients had baseline clonality above age-matched healthy donors, and this clonality moved with circulating CD8+ T-cell counts. Upon ibrutinib response clonality rose, and upon progression it fell back toward baseline. Public clonotypes proved infrequent, and on treatment they shrank or remained steady.

V lost 7 bases and J lost 4; bases outside the gene matches: 6. The CDR3 length is 16 residues. Germline V gives CDR1 MDHEN, CDR2 SYDVKM. Generated by immunoSEQ multiplex PCR, the TCRdb table keeps only in-frame clones and is missing some. The sample has more than 200,000 clones; 70% are singletons. As to this clone: Its antigen is undetermined.

This sequence was found in a human donor with chronic lymphocytic leukemia. The V and J genes are TRBV28 and TRBJ2-2; 13 positions agree with TRBD2. Sequences were derived from PBMCs, sampled after 24 months of ibrutinib treatment. DNA for the CDR3: TGTGCCAGCACCCCACTAGCGGGAGGGGGCACCGGGGAGCTGTTTTTT. Encoded protein: CASTPLAGGGTGELFF. The full variable domain, with the rest looked up from reference TRBV28 and TRBJ2-2, is DVKVTQSSRYLVKRTGEKVFLECVQDMDHENMFWYRQDPGLGLRLIYFSYDVKMKEKGDIPEGYSVSREKKERFSLILESASTNQTSMYLCASTPLAGGGTGELFFGEGSRLTVL.